The next 28 T cell receptor beta chains were all read from a single sample in a study of T cell responses to AZD1222 COVID-19 vaccine. Some clones are missing from TCRdb's copy, which holds only in-frame ones; the method was immunoSEQ multiplex PCR. The table shows about 150,000 clones, with about 90% occurring only once. The input for sequencing was peripheral blood, taken on day 0 of AZD1222 vaccination. All receptors derive from an adult in good health.

The chain couples TRBV7-2 to TRBJ2-7; a possible D gene is TRBD2 (6 bases). The CDR3 totals 15 residues. V lost 0 bases and J 2 bases, leaving 11 bases between the germline ends. The germline CDR1 and CDR2 sequences are SGHTA and FQGNSA. CDR3 amino acids: CASSLAPAGAYEQYF. DNA of the CDR3: TGTGCCAGCAGCTTAGCCCCAGCGGGTGCCTACGAGCAGTACTTC.

The chain has TRBV18 and TRBJ1-1; 7 positions agree with TRBD1. After removal of 5 bases from V and 5 bases from J, the junction contained 5 bases not matched to a gene. Germline CDR1 reads KGHSH; CDR2 reads LQKENI. The CDR3 runs to 13 residues. The CDR3 protein is CASSDDRATEAFF. CDR3 bases: TGTGCCAGCTCAGACGACAGGGCAACTGAAGCTTTCTTT.

The rearrangement joins TRBV19 to TRBJ2-5, with D perhaps TRBD1 or TRBD2 (5 bases each). V was cut by 7 bases and J by 4 bases, with 19 bases left in between. The CDR3 has 15 amino acids. Germline V lookup: CDR1 LNHDA, CDR2 SQIVND (reference sequence). This chain's CDR3 is CASTPEGREGETQYF. In DNA form, the CDR3 reads TGTGCCAGTACCCCAGAGGGCAGGGAAGGAGAGACCCAGTACTTC. The entire variable domain, with the rest obtained from reference TRBV19 and TRBJ2-5, is as follows: DGGITQSPKYLFRKEGQNVTLSCEQNLNHDAMYWYRQDPGQGLRLIYYSQIVNDFQKGDIAEGYSVSREKKESFPLTVTSAQKNPTAFYLCASTPEGREGETQYFGPGTRLLVL.

The V gene is TRBV18, the J gene TRBJ2-7; no clear D gene. The CDR3 extends over 12 amino acids. V was pared by 0 bases and J by 6 bases, with 6 bases between. In germline, CDR1 is KGHSH, CDR2 LQKENI. CDR3 DNA sequence: TGTGCCAGCTCACCACCGGTTGGCGAGCAGTACTTC. This codes for CASSPPVGEQYF.

V gene TRBV25-1 combines with J gene TRBJ2-7; TRBD1 agrees at 7 bases. The CDR3 spans 14 residues. Trimming at V came to 4 bases and at J to 2 bases, leaving 5 bases not matched to a gene. CDR1 is MGHDK and CDR2 is SYGVNS in the germline V gene. CDR3: CASSGRGSPYEQYF. DNA of the CDR3: TGTGCCAGCAGTGGCAGGGGGTCCCCCTACGAGCAGTACTTC.

V gene TRBV7-3 combines with J gene TRBJ2-1; D remains unclear. V lost 1 base, J lost 9 bases, and 16 bases lay in between. The CDR3 consists of 15 residues. CDR1 and CDR2 (germline): SGHTA, FQGTGA. CDR3 loop: CASSLKVGAIREQFF. As DNA, the CDR3 is TGTGCCAGCAGCTTAAAGGTCGGCGCCATTCGTGAGCAGTTCTTC.

The chain recombines TRBV28 with TRBJ2-1; TRBD2 matches 15 bases. Germline V lookup: CDR1 MDHEN, CDR2 SYDVKM. Trimming at V came to 5 bases and at J to 0 bases, leaving 17 bases not matched to a gene. CDR3 size: 22 residues. The DNA of the CDR3 is TGTGCCAGCAGTCCACCCCTCTTAACGGGGACTAGCGGGAGGAGCTCCTACAATGAGCAGTTCTTC. This sequence encodes CASSPPLLTGTSGRSSYNEQFF.

This chain connects TRBV28 to TRBJ1-5; D might be TRBD1 (5 bases). Germline-derived CDR1 and CDR2 are MDHEN and SYDVKM. The CDR3 covers 15 residues. V was trimmed by 1 base and J by 7 bases, leaving 14 bases between them. CDR3 in DNA: TGTGCCAGCAGTTTATTGGACATAGCGGAACAGCCCCAGCATTTT. Protein sequence: CASSLLDIAEQPQHF.

This clone appeared once. The chain is built from TRBV5-1 and TRBJ2-1; 9 bases align to TRBD2. Trimming took 2 bases from V and 3 from J; bases not matched to a gene: 6. Germline assignment: CDR1 SGHRS and CDR2 YFSETQ. The length of the CDR3 is 16 residues. Here the CDR3 reads CASSLEAGGIYNEQFF. The CDR3 bases are TGCGCCAGCAGCTTAGAGGCGGGAGGGATCTACAATGAGCAGTTCTTC.

The chain uses TRBV19 and TRBJ1-2; D perhaps matches TRBD1 (6 bases). Trimming stripped 6 bases from V and 2 bases from J, with 19 bases between. Per the germline V gene, CDR1 is LNHDA and CDR2 is SQIVND (reference sequence). The CDR3 has 16 amino acids. This chain's CDR3 is CASSQGGLRGNYGYTF. CDR3 in DNA: TGTGCCAGTAGCCAAGGGGGGCTCAGGGGAAACTATGGCTACACCTTC.

This chain links TRBV15 with TRBJ2-7; D ambiguous. CDR3 length: 15 amino acids. CDR1 is LNHNV, CDR2 YYDKDF, per germline (reference sequence). V lost 0 bases to trimming and J lost 4 bases, with 13 bases between them. CDR3 DNA sequence: TGTGCCACCAGCAGAGATCTCTTCGGCGGTTACGAGCAGTACTTC. It encodes CATSRDLFGGYEQYF. The complete variable domain, with remaining parts taken from reference TRBV15 and TRBJ2-7, reads DAMVIQNPRYQVTQFGKPVTLSCSQTLNHNVMYWYQQKSSQAPKLLFHYYDKDFNNEADTPDNFQSRRPNTSFCFLDIRSPGLGDTAMYLCATSRDLFGGYEQYFGPGTRLTVT.

The J gene is TRBJ2-3, the V gene TRBV13, with D possibly TRBD2 on 6 matching bases. Germline values: CDR1 PRHDT, CDR2 FYEKMQ (reference sequence). CDR3 length: 17 residues. V was cut by 4 bases and J by 0 bases, with 17 bases left in between. CDR3 nucleotide sequence: TGTGCCAGCAGCTCCCCCGGGGACTTTTCTAGCACAGATACGCAGTATTTT. It yields the protein CASSSPGDFSSTDTQYF.

The chain carries TRBV6-6 and TRBJ2-3, with 12 nucleotides matching TRBD2. J lost 5 bases, V lost 2 bases, and 5 bases had no gene match. The V gene's germline CDR1 is MNHNY and CDR2 SVGAGI (reference sequence). This CDR3 is built from 16 residues. The CDR3 DNA is TGTGCCAGCAGTTACGGACTAGCGGGACCTGGAGATACGCAGTATTTT. This encodes CASSYGLAGPGDTQYF.

The rearrangement links TRBV13 to TRBJ2-7, with a possible D match to TRBD1 (7 bases). The CDR3 extends over 14 amino acids. Trimming removed 5 bases from V and 3 bases from J, with 14 bases in between. In germline, CDR1 is PRHDT, CDR2 FYEKMQ (reference sequence). CDR3 loop: CASSTRQGGYEQYF. The CDR3 coding sequence is TGTGCCAGCAGCACCAGACAGGGAGGCTACGAGCAGTACTTC.

The CDR3 coding sequence is TGTGCCAGCTCACCCCTTGGGTACCAGGCCTCCTCATCTAACTATGGCTACACCTTC. It yields the protein CASSPLGYQASSSNYGYTF. V gene TRBV18 combines with J gene TRBJ1-2, with D unclear. Trimming removed 3 bases from V and 0 bases from J, with 23 bases in between. CDR3 size: 19 residues. The germline CDR1 and CDR2 sequences are KGHSH and LQKENI.

This rearrangement joins TRBV19 to TRBJ2-3; TRBD2 is a possible D gene (5 bases). The length of the CDR3 is 16 residues. Trimming pared 0 bases from V and 2 bases from J, leaving 12 bases between. Germline V gene data show CDR1 as LNHDA and CDR2 as SQIVND (reference sequence). As DNA, the CDR3 is TGTGCCAGTAGTATAGATGATAGCGCCATCACAGATACGCAGTATTTT. This encodes CASSIDDSAITDTQYF.

This chain joins TRBV27 and TRBJ2-1; D perhaps matches TRBD1 (6 bases). The V and J ends lost 0 bases and 2 bases respectively, with 8 bases between them. In germline, CDR1 is MNHEY, CDR2 SMNVEV (reference sequence). The CDR3 covers 15 residues. The CDR3 nucleotides are TGTGCCAGCAGTTTATCTGGGACAACCTACAATGAGCAGTTCTTC. Translated, it gives CASSLSGTTYNEQFF.

The gene calls are TRBV19 and TRBJ1-1; D unresolved. The V end lost 6 bases, the J end lost 2 bases, and 10 bases lay between the germline ends. Per germline, CDR1 LNHDA and CDR2 SQIVND (reference sequence). CDR3 length equals 13 residues. Here the CDR3 reads CASRGGRNTEAFF. The CDR3 DNA reads TGTGCCAGTAGAGGAGGGCGAAACACTGAAGCTTTCTTT.

The V call is TRBV11-1, the J call TRBJ2-2, with D unresolved. V gave up 5 bases and J gave up 0 bases, with 10 bases separating them. The germline gives CDR1 SGHAT, CDR2 FQDESV (reference sequence). The CDR3 has 15 residues. The CDR3 DNA is TGTGCCAGCAGCCTGGACGGAGCGAACACCGGGGAGCTGTTTTTT. Its translation: CASSLDGANTGELFF.

V gene TRBV6-2 or TRBV6-3 combines with J gene TRBJ2-7, with 8 bases aligning to TRBD2. Germline CDR1 reads MNHEY; CDR2 reads SVGEGT. The CDR3 extends over 15 amino acids. With V trimmed by 4 bases and J by 4 bases, 9 bases remained unmatched. The CDR3 spells CASSWPSGRGYEQYF. CDR3 bases: TGTGCCAGCAGTTGGCCCAGCGGGAGAGGGTACGAGCAGTACTTC.

The CDR3 bases are TGTGCCAGCAGCCCACGAGACAGGTCCTACGAGCAGTACTTC. It is translated as CASSPRDRSYEQYF. The chain uses TRBV27 and TRBJ2-7; D possibly corresponds to TRBD1 (6 bases). The V gene's germline CDR1 is MNHEY and CDR2 SMNVEV (reference sequence). The CDR3 is made up of 14 amino acids. Deletions cut 6 bases from V and 1 base from J, with 13 bases between.

The chain is built from TRBV18 and TRBJ1-2; weak D call: TRBD1 (5 bases). V gave up 0 bases and J gave up 1 base, with 9 bases separating them. CDR3 size: 15 residues. Per the germline V gene, CDR1 is KGHSH and CDR2 is LQKENI. The chain's CDR3 is CASSPPSQDNYGYTF. The CDR3 nucleotides read TGTGCCAGCTCACCACCGTCACAGGATAACTATGGCTACACCTTC.

V usage is TRBV3-1 (or the pseudogene TRBV3-2) and J usage is TRBJ2-7, with TRBD2 as a possible D gene (5 bases). CDR1 is LGHDT and CDR2 is YNNKEL in the germline V gene (reference sequence). This CDR3 is built from 14 residues. V was cut by 1 base and J by 4 bases, with 11 bases left in between. The CDR3 loop is CASSQGAESYEQYF. The CDR3 DNA reads as TGTGCCAGCAGCCAAGGAGCGGAATCTTACGAGCAGTACTTC.

The chain uses TRBV6-5 and TRBJ2-7, with D perhaps matching TRBD1 (6 bases). This CDR3 has 15 amino acids. The ends were cut back, 0 bases at V and 3 bases at J, with 12 bases in the middle. CDR1 is MNHEY, CDR2 SVGAGI, per germline. The CDR3 region has the DNA TGTGCCAGCAGTTACTCGGCAGGGGACGGCTACGAGCAGTACTTC. It codes for CASSYSAGDGYEQYF.

The gene calls are TRBV6-5 and TRBJ2-7; D perhaps matches TRBD1 (6 bases). The CDR3 is 15 amino acids. The V end lost 5 bases, the J end lost 5 bases, and 19 bases lay between the germline ends. Germline CDR1 is MNHEY and CDR2 is SVGAGI. CDR3 residues: CASSQLGQPRDEQYF. The CDR3 DNA reads as TGTGCCAGCAGTCAGCTCGGACAGCCTCGGGACGAGCAGTACTTC.

This clone was seen only a few times. The genes are TRBV7-9 and TRBJ2-2; D gene ambiguous. CDR3 length: 15 amino acids. Looked up from germline, CDR1 is SEHNR and CDR2 is FQNEAQ (reference sequence). V was cut by 5 bases and J by 7 bases, with 17 bases left in between. This chain's CDR3 is CASSTQGRIHGELFF. The CDR3 region has the DNA TGTGCCAGCAGCACTCAAGGTCGGATTCACGGGGAGCTGTTTTTT.

This clone was recorded a few times. The CDR3 reads CASRQAVLYGYTF. CDR3 nucleotides: TGTGCCTCACGACAGGCTGTACTCTATGGCTACACCTTC. The chain has TRBV2 and TRBJ1-2; D perhaps matches TRBD1 (6 bases). The CDR3 is made up of 13 amino acids. V was trimmed by 11 bases and J by 4 bases, leaving 17 bases between them. In germline, CDR1 is SNHLY, CDR2 FYNNEI.

This clone was counted once. V gene TRBV7-8 combines with J gene TRBJ1-6; TRBD1 matches at 7 bases. Germline loops: CDR1 SGHVS, CDR2 FQNEAQ. The CDR3 is 15 residues long. V was pared by 5 bases and J by 10 bases, with 11 bases of the junction left unmatched. The CDR3 protein is CASSDRDTDRSPLHF. The CDR3 DNA is TGTGCCAGCAGCGACCGGGACACGGACAGGTCACCCCTCCACTTT.